The 17 T cell receptor beta chains reported below all come from one sample, sequenced in a study of T cell changes during pregnancy in multiple sclerosis. Here immunoSEQ multiplex PCR was the method, and the copy in TCRdb shows in-frame clones only, minus some. The table shows approximately 100,000 clones, with 85% to 95% occurring only once. Sequences were derived from peripheral blood, sampled after pregnancy. These receptors were obtained from a female donor with multiple sclerosis, enrolled in a pregnancy study.

The chain combines TRBV7-8 with TRBJ2-1, with 13 bases matching TRBD2. The CDR3 loop spans 18 amino acids. V shed 5 bases, J shed 4 bases, and the junction held 11 bases outside the gene matches. Germline assignment: CDR1 SGHVS and CDR2 FQNEAQ. For the CDR3, the DNA is TGTGCCAGCAGCCCTACCGGGACTAGCGGGACCAGATACAATGAGCAGTTCTTC. Translated: CASSPTGTSGTRYNEQFF.

This clone was detected once. The chain joins TRBV7-6 to TRBJ2-2; 10 bases are shared with TRBD2. Germline CDR1 and CDR2: SGHVS and FNYEAQ. The CDR3 totals 14 residues. Trimming cost V 3 bases and J 5 bases; bases outside gene matches: 0. For the CDR3, the DNA is TGTGCCAGCAGCTTTAGCGGGGGGACCGGGGAGCTGTTTTTT. It specifies CASSFSGGTGELFF.

The V call is TRBV27, the J call TRBJ2-7; no reliable D call. Germline-derived CDR1 and CDR2 are MNHEY and SMNVEV (reference sequence). The ends were cut back, 2 bases at V and 2 bases at J, with 13 bases in the middle. The CDR3 covers 15 residues. The chain's CDR3 is CASSLKLGQTYEQYF. CDR3 coding DNA: TGTGCCAGCAGTTTAAAATTGGGCCAAACCTACGAGCAGTACTTC.

V usage is TRBV28 and J usage is TRBJ2-1, with 9 nucleotides matching TRBD2. Germline CDR1 MDHEN, CDR2 SYDVKM. V lost 5 bases and J lost 7; bases outside the gene matches: 9. This CDR3 contains 15 residues. The CDR3 sequence: CASSPGTSSLNEQFF. CDR3 nucleotides: TGTGCCAGCAGTCCCGGGACTAGCAGTTTGAATGAGCAGTTCTTC. Looking up the rest from reference TRBV28 and TRBJ2-1 gives the full variable domain: DVKVTQSSRYLVKRTGEKVFLECVQDMDHENMFWYRQDPGLGLRLIYFSYDVKMKEKGDIPEGYSVSREKKERFSLILESASTNQTSMYLCASSPGTSSLNEQFFGPGTRLTVL.

J is TRBJ2-7 and V is TRBV5-1; 7 bases are a match to TRBD1. V was clipped by 5 bases and J by 4 bases; unmatched bases: 12. Germline CDR1 and CDR2: SGHRS and YFSETQ. The CDR3 length is 15 residues. The DNA of the CDR3 is TGCGCCAGCAGGGAAATGGACAGGTCTTCATACGAGCAGTACTTC. This codes for CASREMDRSSYEQYF.

The rearrangement uses TRBV5-5 and TRBJ2-2; 10 nucleotides match TRBD2. Germline V gene sequence: CDR1 SGHKS, CDR2 YYEKEE (reference sequence). V shed 1 base and J 4 bases; nucleotides not matched to a gene: 7. The length of the CDR3 is 17 residues. In nucleotides, the CDR3 is TGTGCCAGCAGCTTGCTAGCGGGAGATGGGGGCACCGGGGAGCTGTTTTTT. Its protein product is CASSLLAGDGGTGELFF.

The V and J genes are TRBV9 and TRBJ2-7; D may be TRBD2 (5 bases). The V end was cut by 3 bases, the J end by 4 bases, with 20 bases between. This CDR3 is built from 16 residues. Germline V lookup: CDR1 SGDLS, CDR2 YYNGEE. In nucleotides, the CDR3 is TGTGCCAGCAGCGGACCTAGCACGAGAGGTCAATACGAGCAGTACTTC. Translation gives CASSGPSTRGQYEQYF.

The rearrangement links TRBV5-1 to TRBJ2-7; a possible D gene is TRBD1 (6 bases). The CDR3 runs to 15 residues. The germline V and J ends were trimmed by 0 bases and 2 bases, with 12 bases remaining between them. Germline lookup yields CDR1 SGHRS and CDR2 YFSETQ. CDR3 residues: CASSLDGTPAYEQYF. The CDR3 DNA is TGCGCCAGCAGCTTGGACGGGACACCGGCCTACGAGCAGTACTTC.

V gene TRBV29-1 combines with J gene TRBJ1-1, with D maybe TRBD1 (6 bases). The CDR3 is 16 amino acids. Between the trimmed V and J ends, which lost 7 bases and 5 bases, there was a span of 26 bases. Germline V lookup: CDR1 SQVTM, CDR2 ANQGSEA. In DNA form, the CDR3 reads TGCAGCGGCTGGTTCTGGGGACAAGGGGCGCTTACTGAAGCTTTCTTT. Residues: CSGWFWGQGALTEAFF.

The chain employs TRBV28 and TRBJ1-1; D is uncertain. Germline CDR1 MDHEN, CDR2 SYDVKM. CDR3 length equals 13 residues. With 4 bases removed from V and 8 bases from J, the gap between germline ends came to 14 bases. The CDR3 sequence is CASSSTAPREAFF. The CDR3 DNA follows: TGTGCCAGCAGTTCTACAGCCCCTCGCGAAGCTTTCTTT.

This sequence joins TRBV9 and TRBJ2-7; a possible D gene is TRBD1 (5 bases). CDR1 SGDLS and CDR2 YYNGEE come from the germline V gene. The length of the CDR3 is 15 residues. V lost 0 bases and J lost 5, with 15 bases in between. The CDR3 is CASSVGPRRAHEQYF. In nucleotides, the CDR3 is TGTGCCAGCAGCGTAGGTCCCCGCAGGGCCCACGAGCAGTACTTC.

The chain combines TRBV29-1 with TRBJ2-7; D is perhaps TRBD1 (6 bases). The germline CDR1 and CDR2 sequences are SQVTM and ANQGSEA. The length of the CDR3 is 13 residues. The ends were cut back, 5 bases at V and 3 bases at J, with 14 bases in the middle. In DNA form, the CDR3 reads TGCAGCGTTTTACAGGGAGCCCTCTACGAGCAGTACTTC. Protein sequence: CSVLQGALYEQYF.

This chain uses TRBV19 with TRBJ1-6; D remains ambiguous. The V end lost 11 bases, the J end lost 0 bases, and 14 bases lay between the germline ends. Germline V lookup: CDR1 LNHDA, CDR2 SQIVND (reference sequence). The CDR3 loop spans 15 amino acids. CDR3: CAGGDRSSYNSPLHF. In DNA form, the CDR3 reads TGTGCCGGAGGAGACCGGAGCTCCTATAATTCACCCCTCCACTTT.

The V call is TRBV30, the J call TRBJ2-5; D possibly corresponds to TRBD1 (5 bases). The CDR3 is 12 residues long. CDR1 is GTSNPN and CDR2 is SVGIG in the germline V gene (reference sequence). With 8 bases removed from V and 7 bases from J, the gap between germline ends came to 17 bases. The CDR3 spells CARIDSPGTQYF. In DNA, the CDR3 is TGTGCCCGGATAGACAGCCCTGGGACCCAGTACTTC. Full variable domain (outside the CDR3, taken from reference TRBV30 and TRBJ2-5): SQTIHQWPATLVQPVGSPLSLECTVEGTSNPNLYWYRQAAGRGLQLLFYSVGIGQISSEVPQNLSASRPQDRQFILSSKKLLLSDSGFYLCARIDSPGTQYFGPGTRLLVL.

This clone has just a few counts. The chain has TRBV7-2 and TRBJ2-7; 8 positions match TRBD2. Germline V lookup: CDR1 SGHTA, CDR2 FQGNSA. V lost 5 bases, J lost 7 bases, and 13 bases stayed unmatched. This CDR3 contains 15 residues. The CDR3 spells CASSHRTSFSGEQYF. CDR3 bases: TGTGCCAGCAGCCATCGGACTAGCTTTTCCGGGGAGCAGTACTTC.

The J gene is TRBJ1-1, the V gene TRBV18; D gene uncertain. Trimming pared 2 bases from V and 0 bases from J, leaving 19 bases between. The germline CDR1 and CDR2 sequences are KGHSH and LQKENI. The CDR3 is 18 residues long. The CDR3 DNA reads TGTGCCAGCTCACCAAGTGGATGGGCTGGCGGGGTGAACACTGAAGCTTTCTTT. This encodes CASSPSGWAGGVNTEAFF.

The chain is built from TRBV5-1 and TRBJ2-7; D is possibly TRBD2 (6 bases). Trimming stripped 0 bases from V and 4 bases from J, with 14 bases between. The germline gives CDR1 SGHRS, CDR2 YFSETQ. The CDR3 runs 15 residues. As DNA, the CDR3 is TGCGCCAGCAGCTTGGGGGTTAGCGGACCTTACGAGCAGTACTTC. Translating gives CASSLGVSGPYEQYF.